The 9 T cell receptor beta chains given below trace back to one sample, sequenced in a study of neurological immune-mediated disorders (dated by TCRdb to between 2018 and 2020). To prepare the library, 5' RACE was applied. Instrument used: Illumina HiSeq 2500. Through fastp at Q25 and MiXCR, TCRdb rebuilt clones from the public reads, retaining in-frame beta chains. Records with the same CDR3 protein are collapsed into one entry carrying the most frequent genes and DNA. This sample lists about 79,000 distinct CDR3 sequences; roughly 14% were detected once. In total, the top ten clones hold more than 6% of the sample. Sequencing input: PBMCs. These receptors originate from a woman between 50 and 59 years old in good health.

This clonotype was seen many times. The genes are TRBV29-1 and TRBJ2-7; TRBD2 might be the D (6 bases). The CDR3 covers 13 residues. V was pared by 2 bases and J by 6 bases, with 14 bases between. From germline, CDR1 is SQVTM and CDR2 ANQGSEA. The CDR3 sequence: CSVEMDYFGEQYF. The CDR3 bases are TGCAGCGTTGAAATGGACTACTTCGGCGAGCAGTACTTC.

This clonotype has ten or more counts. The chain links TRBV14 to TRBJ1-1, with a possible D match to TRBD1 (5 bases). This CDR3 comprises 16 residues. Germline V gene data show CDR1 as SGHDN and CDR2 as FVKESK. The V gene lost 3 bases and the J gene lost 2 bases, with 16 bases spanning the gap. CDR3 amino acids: CASSHWGRGLNTEAFF. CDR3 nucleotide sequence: TGTGCCAGCAGCCACTGGGGGAGAGGGCTTAACACTGAAGCTTTCTTT.

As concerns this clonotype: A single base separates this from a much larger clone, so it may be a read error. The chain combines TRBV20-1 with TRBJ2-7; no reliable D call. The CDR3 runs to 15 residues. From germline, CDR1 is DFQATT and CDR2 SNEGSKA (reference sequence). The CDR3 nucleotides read TGCAGTGCTAGATTAAAAGCGCTTACTTCCTACAAGCAGTACTTC. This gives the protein CSARLKALTSYKQYF.

The CDR3 region is CASSAQTSGVYNEQFF. Here the CDR3 DNA reads TGCGCCAGCAGCGCACAAACTAGCGGAGTCTACAATGAGCAGTTCTTC. The chain is built from TRBV5-1 and TRBJ2-1, with 8 bases matching TRBD2. V dropped 4 bases and J dropped 3; count of bases not matched to a gene: 9. Germline loops: CDR1 SGHRS, CDR2 YFSETQ. The CDR3 runs to 16 residues.

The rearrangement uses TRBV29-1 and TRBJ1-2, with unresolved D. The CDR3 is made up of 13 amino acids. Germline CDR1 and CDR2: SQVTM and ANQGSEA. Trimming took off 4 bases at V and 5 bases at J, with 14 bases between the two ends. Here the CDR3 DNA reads TGCAGCGTTGTGGGCGGCCCTCGGTATGGCTACACCTTC. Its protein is CSVVGGPRYGYTF.

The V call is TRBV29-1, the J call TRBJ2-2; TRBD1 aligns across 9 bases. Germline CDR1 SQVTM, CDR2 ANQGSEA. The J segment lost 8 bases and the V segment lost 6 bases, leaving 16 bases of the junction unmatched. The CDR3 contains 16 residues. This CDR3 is CSVATPGTGSLGELFF. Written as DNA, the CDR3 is TGCAGCGTCGCTACACCCGGGACAGGGTCGTTGGGGGAGCTGTTTTTT.

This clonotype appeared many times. CDR3 amino acids: CASGVMRGRTGELFF. The CDR3 region has the DNA TGTGCCAGCGGGGTTATGAGGGGGCGAACCGGGGAGCTGTTTTTT. This chain connects TRBV28 to TRBJ2-2; 7 positions match TRBD1. The CDR3 runs to 15 residues. Germline CDR1 and CDR2: MDHEN and SYDVKM. The V segment lost 8 bases and the J segment 5 bases; nucleotides outside the gene matches: 11.

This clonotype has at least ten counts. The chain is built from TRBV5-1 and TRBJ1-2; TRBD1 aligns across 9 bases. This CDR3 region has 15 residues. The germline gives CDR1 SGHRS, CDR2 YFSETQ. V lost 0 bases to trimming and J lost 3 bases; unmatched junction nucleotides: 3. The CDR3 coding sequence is TGCGCCAGCAGCTTGGATGGACAGGGGTACTATGGCTACACCTTC. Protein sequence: CASSLDGQGYYGYTF.

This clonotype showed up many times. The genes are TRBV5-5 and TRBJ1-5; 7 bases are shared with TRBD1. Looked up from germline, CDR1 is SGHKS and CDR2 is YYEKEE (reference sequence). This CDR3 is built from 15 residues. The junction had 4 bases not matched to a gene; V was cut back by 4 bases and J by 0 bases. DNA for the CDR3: TGTGCCAGCAGCGGGGGACAGTATAGCAATCAGCCCCAGCATTTT. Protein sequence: CASSGGQYSNQPQHF.